Below are 14 T cell receptor beta chains sequenced from a single sample in a study of blood T cells in healthy people across ages. A sample-barcoded 5' primer and a J-beta primer mix were used in a second PCR of roughly 7 to 11 cycles. TCRdb passed the 5' RACE reads through MiXCR, listing each CDR3 protein once. This sample has roughly 1 million distinct CDR3 sequences, with under 30% found just once. This sample also belongs to another study, concerning T cells of mothers and their children.

Source material: blood. The source is a girl under 10 years old in good health.

This clonotype was counted only a few times. CDR3 in DNA: TGTGCCAGCAGCGTTTCTAGCGACACTGAAGCTTTCTTT. This codes for CASSVSSDTEAFF. The J gene is TRBJ1-1, the V gene TRBV9; D is uncertain. There are 13 residues in the CDR3. Trimming removed 2 bases at V and 3 bases at J, with 8 bases between. CDR1 and CDR2 from the germline V gene are SGDLS and YYNGEE. The full variable domain, completed using reference TRBV9 and TRBJ1-1, is DSGVTQTPKHLITATGQRVTLRCSPRSGDLSVYWYQQSLDQGLQFLIQYYNGEERAKGNILERFSAQQFPDLHSELNLSSLELGDSALYFCASSVSSDTEAFFGQGTRLTVV.

The chain links TRBV28 to TRBJ2-5; TRBD1 aligns across 8 bases. Trimming at V came to 2 bases and at J to 0 bases, leaving 2 bases not matched to a gene. The CDR3 is made up of 15 amino acids. CDR1 and CDR2 from the germline V gene are MDHEN and SYDVKM. Here the CDR3 reads CASSLGDRYQETQYF. As DNA, the CDR3 is TGTGCCAGCAGTTTAGGGGACAGGTACCAAGAGACCCAGTACTTC.

The V call is TRBV4-1, the J call TRBJ2-2; tentative D call: TRBD2 (6 bases). Looked up from germline, CDR1 is MGHRA and CDR2 is YSYEKL. The CDR3 loop spans 18 amino acids. The V and J ends lost 0 bases and 4 bases respectively, with 18 bases between them. CDR3 amino acids: CASSQEPLSSGRTGELFF. As DNA, the CDR3 is TGCGCCAGCAGCCAAGAGCCATTATCAAGCGGGCGCACCGGGGAGCTGTTTTTT.

The rearrangement links TRBV6-6 to TRBJ2-5, with unresolved D. CDR1 MNHNY and CDR2 SVGAGI come from the germline V gene (reference sequence). The V gene lost 6 bases and the J gene lost 1 base, with 12 bases spanning the gap. This CDR3 has 14 residues. CDR3: CASRYTTAQETQYF. CDR3 in DNA: TGTGCCAGCAGGTATACTACGGCCCAAGAGACCCAGTACTTC.

V usage is TRBV2 and J usage is TRBJ2-1, with D possibly TRBD1 on 8 matching bases. The J call may be wrong; the DNA end is better matched by TRBJ2-7. Germline values: CDR1 SNHLY, CDR2 FYNNEI. CDR3 length: 12 amino acids. CDR3 region: CATGGTGYEQYF. DNA of the CDR3: TGTGCCACCGGGGGGACAGGCTACGAGCAGTACTTC.

This clonotype has only a few counts. J is TRBJ2-5 and V is TRBV28; D gene uncertain. The J call is doubtful: the DNA matches TRBJ2-1 better. The CDR3 contains 13 residues. From germline, CDR1 is MDHEN and CDR2 SYDVKM. CDR3 in amino acids: CASTRARVNEQFF. The DNA for the CDR3 is TGTGCCAGCACCCGGGCAAGGGTCAATGAGCAGTTCTTC.

In its sample, this clonotype was seen a few times. The chain combines TRBV19 with TRBJ1-2; D gene uncertain. This CDR3 has 13 amino acids. Trimming left V 3 bases short and J 4 bases short, with 9 bases between. CDR1 and CDR2 from the germline V gene are LNHDA and SQIVND (reference sequence). CDR3 sequence reads: CASSMGAGYGYTF. DNA of the CDR3: TGTGCCAGTAGTATGGGTGCAGGCTATGGCTACACCTTC.

This clonotype was picked up a small number of times. This sequence joins TRBV29-1 and TRBJ1-2, with no clear D. V was clipped by 5 bases and J by 6 bases, with 7 bases between them. The CDR3 has 10 residues. Germline V lookup: CDR1 SQVTM, CDR2 ANQGSEA. CDR3 region: CSVHEDGYTF. Here the CDR3 DNA reads TGCAGCGTTCACGAGGATGGCTACACCTTC.

The chain recombines TRBV12-3 or TRBV12-4 with TRBJ2-7; D might be TRBD2 (6 bases). The V end was cut by 6 bases, the J end by 5 bases, with 20 bases between. CDR3 size: 15 residues. CDR3 in amino acids: CASSPQGLPTDEQYF. DNA for the CDR3: TGTGCCAGCAGCCCCCAAGGACTACCCACCGACGAGCAGTACTTC.

The chain is built from TRBV6-5 and TRBJ1-1, with unresolved D. This CDR3 has 13 residues. In germline, CDR1 is MNHEY, CDR2 SVGAGI. Trimming cost V 6 bases and J 3 bases, with 11 bases left between them. DNA for the CDR3: TGTGCCAGCAGGGAAAGGCAGTACACTGAAGCTTTCTTT. It yields the protein CASRERQYTEAFF.

This clonotype was counted between two and nine times. The chain has TRBV7-2 and TRBJ2-3; D is perhaps TRBD1 (6 bases). The CDR3 sequence is 13 residues long. Germline V CDR1 and CDR2: SGHTA, FQGNSA. CDR3 loop: CATKQGPTDTQYF. CDR3 DNA sequence: TGTGCAACCAAACAGGGACCCACAGATACGCAGTATTTT.

This sequence joins TRBV20-1 and TRBJ1-2, with a possible D match to TRBD1 (6 bases). The CDR3 consists of 13 residues. V was pared by 2 bases and J by 5 bases, with 12 bases between. The germline CDR1 and CDR2 sequences are DFQATT and SNEGSKA (reference sequence). In nucleotides, the CDR3 is TGCAGTGCTAGATGGGACATGGGGTATGGCTACACCTTC. Its translation: CSARWDMGYGYTF.

With regard to this clonotype: At one end the junction does not follow the germline gene, possibly because of a read error. The chain recombines TRBV7-2 with TRBJ2-3; D is possibly TRBD2 (7 bases). The V gene's germline CDR1 is SGHTA and CDR2 FQGNSA. CDR3 length: 16 residues. This CDR3 reads CASSLVGGANTDTQDF. In DNA, the CDR3 is TGTGCCAGCAGCCTAGTGGGGGGGGCAAACACAGATACGCAGGATTTT. Filled out from reference TRBV7-2 and TRBJ2-3, the complete variable domain reads GAGVSQSPSNKVTEKGKDVELRCDPISGHTALYWYRQSLGQGLEFLIYFQGNSAPDKSGLPSDRFSAERTGGSVSTLTIQRTQQEDSAVYLCASSLVGGANTDTQDFGPGTRLTVL.

V is TRBV12-3 or TRBV12-4 and J is TRBJ2-3; 13 bases match TRBD2. CDR3 length equals 16 residues. V trimming: 7 bases; J trimming: 2 bases; junction bases outside the gene matches: 6. CDR3 sequence: CASNLLAGGVTDTQYF. DNA of the CDR3: TGTGCCAGCAACCTACTAGCGGGGGGGGTCACAGATACGCAGTATTTT.